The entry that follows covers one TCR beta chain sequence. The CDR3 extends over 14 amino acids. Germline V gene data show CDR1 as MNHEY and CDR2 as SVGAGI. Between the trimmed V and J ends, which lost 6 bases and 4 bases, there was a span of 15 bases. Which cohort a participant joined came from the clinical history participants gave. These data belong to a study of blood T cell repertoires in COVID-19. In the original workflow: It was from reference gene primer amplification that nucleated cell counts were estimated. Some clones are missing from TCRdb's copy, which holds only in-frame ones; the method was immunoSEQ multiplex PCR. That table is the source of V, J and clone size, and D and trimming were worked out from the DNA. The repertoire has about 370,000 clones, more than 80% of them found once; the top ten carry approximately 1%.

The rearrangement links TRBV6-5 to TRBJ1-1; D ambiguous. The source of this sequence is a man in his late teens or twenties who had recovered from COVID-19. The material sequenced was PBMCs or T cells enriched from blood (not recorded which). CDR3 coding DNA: TGTGCCAGCAGATCAATATCGGGTTTCACTGAAGCTTTCTTT. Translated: CASRSISGFTEAFF.